What follows are 14 T cell receptor beta chains derived from one specimen sequenced in a study of blood T cells in healthy people across ages. Then a second PCR, running about 6 to 11 cycles, was carried out with a sample-barcoded 5' primer and a J-beta primer mix. TCRdb re-called the 5' RACE reads with MiXCR, one entry per CDR3 protein. The sample gives over 700,000 distinct CDR3 sequences, about 53% of which show up once; about 42% is in the top ten. Sequenced material: blood. The receptors originated from a man older than 75 in good health.

In the case of this clonotype: A read error may account for a junction end that differs from germline. The chain couples TRBV7-8 to TRBJ2-3; possible D gene TRBD1, 6 bases. This CDR3 is built from 16 residues. Germline V lookup: CDR1 SGHVS, CDR2 FQNEAQ. The chain's CDR3 is CAGSLGGRGTADTQYF. CDR3 DNA sequence: TGTGCCGGCAGCTTAGGGGGACGAGGGACGGCAGATACGCAGTATTTT.

The chain is built from TRBV4-1 and TRBJ2-1; 14 positions match TRBD2. The germline gives CDR1 MGHRA, CDR2 YSYEKL. CDR3 size: 17 residues. The V segment lost 0 bases and the J segment 7 bases; nucleotides outside the gene matches: 5. CDR3 DNA sequence: TGCGCCAGCAGCCAAGAGGGGACTAGCGGGAGATGGAATGAGCAGTTCTTC. Protein: CASSQEGTSGRWNEQFF.

This clonotype has a handful of counts. This rearrangement joins TRBV27 to TRBJ2-7; TRBD2 is a possible D gene (6 bases). Trimming removed 6 bases from V and 4 bases from J, with 19 bases in between. This CDR3 is 15 amino acids long. In germline, CDR1 is MNHEY, CDR2 SMNVEV (reference sequence). The CDR3 coding sequence is TGTGCCAGCAGCCTTAAGGCGGGGATGGTGTACGAGCAGTACTTC. It translates to CASSLKAGMVYEQYF.

The table lists this clonotype with a few counts. The chain uses TRBV29-1 and TRBJ2-2; D might be TRBD2 (5 bases). This CDR3 has 11 residues. The V end was cut by 5 bases, the J end by 7 bases, with 8 bases between. CDR1 and CDR2 (germline): SQVTM, ANQGSEA. This CDR3 is CSVRGNGELFF. The CDR3 region has the DNA TGCAGCGTTCGGGGTAACGGGGAGCTGTTTTTT.

This clonotype was detected once. V usage is TRBV29-1 and J usage is TRBJ2-1, with D possibly being TRBD1 (5 bases). Germline V gene sequence: CDR1 SQVTM, CDR2 ANQGSEA. V lost 3 bases and J 15 bases, leaving 18 bases between the germline ends. The CDR3 consists of 12 residues. The CDR3 loop reads CSVDHVREKMFF. CDR3 nucleotide sequence: TGCAGCGTTGACCACGTCAGGGAAAAAATGTTCTTC.

A few counts support this clonotype. V is TRBV12-3 or TRBV12-4 and J is TRBJ1-2, with D perhaps TRBD1 (5 bases). The CDR3 has 12 amino acids. V lost 5 bases and J 8 bases, leaving 12 bases between the germline ends. CDR3 in DNA: TGTGCCAGCAGTCCATATGGGGGAGGCTACACCTTC. Amino acids: CASSPYGGGYTF.

The chain has TRBV7-9 and TRBJ2-7; the D is unclear. This CDR3 is 15 amino acids long. Trimming took 5 bases from V and 3 from J, leaving 17 bases between them. The V gene's germline CDR1 is SEHNR and CDR2 FQNEAQ (reference sequence). The CDR3 nucleotides read TGTGCCAGCAGCCCCGCAGGTCCACAAAACTACGAGCAGTACTTC. Its translation: CASSPAGPQNYEQYF.

In its sample, this clonotype was seen a few times. The CDR3 DNA is TGTGCCAGCAGGGTTGGGGGGGCAGGTGAGACCCAGTACTTC. Its translation: CASRVGGAGETQYF. This rearrangement joins TRBV27 to TRBJ2-5, with D maybe TRBD2 (7 bases). V was shortened by 6 bases and J by 5 bases, with 16 bases between the two germline ends. This CDR3 spans 14 amino acids. Germline CDR1 reads MNHEY; CDR2 reads SMNVEV (reference sequence).

V usage is TRBV20-1 and J usage is TRBJ2-1, with D unresolved. V gave up 4 bases and J gave up 7 bases, with 14 bases separating them. CDR1 is DFQATT, CDR2 SNEGSKA, per germline (reference sequence). This CDR3 spans 13 amino acids. The chain's CDR3 is CSAMGIWGNEQFF. The CDR3 DNA reads as TGCAGTGCTATGGGGATTTGGGGAAATGAGCAGTTCTTC.

CDR3: CSVSQGTRTRELFF. The CDR3 bases are TGCAGCGTGTCTCAGGGGACGCGGACCAGGGAGCTGTTTTTT. V and J are TRBV29-1 and TRBJ2-2; D is perhaps TRBD1 (6 bases). In germline, CDR1 is SQVTM, CDR2 ANQGSEA. The CDR3 spans 14 residues. V lost 6 bases, J lost 9 bases, and 20 bases lay in between.

The chain uses TRBV6-6 and TRBJ2-2; TRBD1 agrees at 9 bases. CDR3 size: 16 residues. The V and J ends lost 6 bases and 1 base, in that order; junction bases with no gene match: 6. Germline lookup yields CDR1 MNHNY and CDR2 SVGAGI (reference sequence). The CDR3 nucleotides are TGTGCCAGCAGGCCGCCGGGACAGGGGAACACCGGGGAGCTGTTTTTT. This encodes CASRPPGQGNTGELFF.

This clonotype was seen a handful of times. The chain recombines TRBV3-1 with TRBJ1-2; perhaps TRBD1 as D (6 bases). Trimming stripped 4 bases from V and 4 bases from J, with 13 bases between. CDR1 and CDR2 (germline): LGHDT, YNNKEL (reference sequence). This CDR3 is 14 amino acids long. CDR3 region: CASSRSGATYGYTF. CDR3 coding DNA: TGTGCCAGCAGCCGGTCAGGGGCTACCTATGGCTACACCTTC. Combining the CDR3 with reference TRBV3-1 and TRBJ1-2 gives the whole variable domain DTAVSQTPKYLVTQMGNDKSIKCEQNLGHDTMYWYKQDSKKFLKIMFSYNNKELIINETVPNRFSPKSPDKAHLNLHINSLELGDSAVYFCASSRSGATYGYTFGSGTRLTVV.

J is TRBJ2-5 and V is TRBV10-3, with a weak D call TRBD1 (6 bases). Germline lookup yields CDR1 ENHRY and CDR2 SYGVKD. Trimming left V 10 bases short and J 2 bases short, with 11 bases between. This CDR3 comprises 12 residues. DNA of the CDR3: TGTGCCAGCGGACAGACGCAAGAGACCCAGTACTTC. Encoded protein: CASGQTQETQYF.

The gene calls are TRBV9 and TRBJ2-1, with TRBD2 matching 8 bases. Germline CDR1 SGDLS, CDR2 YYNGEE. V lost 0 bases and J lost 8; bases outside the gene matches: 4. The CDR3 runs to 14 residues. The CDR3 DNA is TGTGCCAGCAGCGTAGCTGCTAGCGGGTATGAGCAGTTCTTC. This sequence encodes CASSVAASGYEQFF.